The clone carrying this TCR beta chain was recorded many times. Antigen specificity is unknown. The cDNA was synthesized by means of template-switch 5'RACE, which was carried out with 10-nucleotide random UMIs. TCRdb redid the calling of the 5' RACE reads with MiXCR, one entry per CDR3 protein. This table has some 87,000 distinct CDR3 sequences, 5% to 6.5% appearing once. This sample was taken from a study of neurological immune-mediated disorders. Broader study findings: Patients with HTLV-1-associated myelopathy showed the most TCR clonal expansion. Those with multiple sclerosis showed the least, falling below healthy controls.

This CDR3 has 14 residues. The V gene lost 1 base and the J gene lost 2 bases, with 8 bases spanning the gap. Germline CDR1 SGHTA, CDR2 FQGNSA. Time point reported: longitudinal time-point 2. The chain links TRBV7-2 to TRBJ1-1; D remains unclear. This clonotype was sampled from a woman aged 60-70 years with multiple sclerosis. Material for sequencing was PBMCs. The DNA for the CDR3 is TGTGCCAGCAGCTTAGTTTGGGGTAACACTGAAGCTTTCTTT. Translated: CASSLVWGNTEAFF.